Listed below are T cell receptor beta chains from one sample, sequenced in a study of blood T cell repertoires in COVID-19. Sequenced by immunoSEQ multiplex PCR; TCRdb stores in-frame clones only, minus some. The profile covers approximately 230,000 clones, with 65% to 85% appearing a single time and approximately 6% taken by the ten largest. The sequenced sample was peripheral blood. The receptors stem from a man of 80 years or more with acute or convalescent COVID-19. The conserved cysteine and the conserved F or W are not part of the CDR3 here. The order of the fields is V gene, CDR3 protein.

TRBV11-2	ASRTSGRYNEQF
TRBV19	ASSDRVQETQY
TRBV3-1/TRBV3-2	ASSGSGSYNEQF
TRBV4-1	ASSHGQGLNYGYT
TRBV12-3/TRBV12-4	ASVTGVNSPLH
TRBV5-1	ASSLDTPQETQY
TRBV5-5	ASSLASGAEGDEQF
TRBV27	ASSGGLGDTQY
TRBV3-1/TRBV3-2	ASSLQRGGWETQY
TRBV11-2	ASNPQLAYYEQY
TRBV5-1	ASSLDRGYNSPLH
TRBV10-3	AITTTHNEQF
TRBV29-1	SVEGYRVNYGYT
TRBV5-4	ASSWATGLGIFEQY
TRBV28	ASTSSNEQF